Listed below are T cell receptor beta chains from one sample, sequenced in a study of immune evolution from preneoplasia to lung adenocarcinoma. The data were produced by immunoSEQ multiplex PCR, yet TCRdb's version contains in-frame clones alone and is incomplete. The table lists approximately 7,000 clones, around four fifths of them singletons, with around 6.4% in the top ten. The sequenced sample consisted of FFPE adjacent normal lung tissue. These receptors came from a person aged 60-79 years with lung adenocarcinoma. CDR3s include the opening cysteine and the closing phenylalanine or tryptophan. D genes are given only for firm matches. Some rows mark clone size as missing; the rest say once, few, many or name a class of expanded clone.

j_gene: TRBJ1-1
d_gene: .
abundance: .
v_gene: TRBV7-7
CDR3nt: TGTGCTAGCAGCCGTTCCGAGAACACTGAAGCTTTCTTT
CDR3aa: CASSRSENTEAFF

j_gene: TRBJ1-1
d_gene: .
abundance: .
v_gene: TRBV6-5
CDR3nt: TGTGCCAGCAGTTTGGGCCAGAACACTGAAGCTTTCTTT
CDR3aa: CASSLGQNTEAFF

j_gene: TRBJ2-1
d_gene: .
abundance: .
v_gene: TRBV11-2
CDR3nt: TGTGCCAGCAGCTCGTCCCTCGGGGAAAACACCTACAATGAGCAGTTCTTC
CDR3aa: CASSSSLGENTYNEQFF

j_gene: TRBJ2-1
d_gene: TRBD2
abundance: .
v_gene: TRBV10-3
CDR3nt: TGTGCCATCAGTGAATCTAGCGGGAGAGTCAATGAGCAGTTCTTC
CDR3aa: CAISESSGRVNEQFF

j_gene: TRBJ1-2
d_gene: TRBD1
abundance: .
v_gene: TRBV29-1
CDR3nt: TGCAGCGTTGTAAGGGGACAGGGTTTTGGCTACACCTTC
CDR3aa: CSVVRGQGFGYTF

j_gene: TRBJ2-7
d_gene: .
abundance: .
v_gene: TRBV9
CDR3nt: TGTGCCAGCAGCGTAGCTAGTACTAGTCACGAGCAGTACTTC
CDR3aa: CASSVASTSHEQYF

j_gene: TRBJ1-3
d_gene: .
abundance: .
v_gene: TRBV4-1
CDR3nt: TGCGCCAGCAGCCGAGGGATTTCAGACTCTGGAAACACCATATATTTT
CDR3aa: CASSRGISDSGNTIYF

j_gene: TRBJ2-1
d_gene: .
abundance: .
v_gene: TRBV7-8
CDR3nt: TGTGCCAGCAGCCCAACTGAACTAGTTTCCTACAATGAGCAGTTCTTC
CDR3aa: CASSPTELVSYNEQFF

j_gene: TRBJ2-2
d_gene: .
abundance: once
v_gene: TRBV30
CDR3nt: TGTGCCTGGAGTGTATCTGACACCGGGGAGCTGTTTTTT
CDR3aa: CAWSVSDTGELFF

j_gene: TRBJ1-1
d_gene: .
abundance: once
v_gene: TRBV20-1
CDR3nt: TGCAGTGAAGAAATGAACACTGAAGCTTTCTTT
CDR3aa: CSEEMNTEAFF

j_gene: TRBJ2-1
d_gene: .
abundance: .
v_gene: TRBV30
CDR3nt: TGTGCCTGGAGCCCCTCACTAGCCGGAAATGAGCAGTTCTTC
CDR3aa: CAWSPSLAGNEQFF

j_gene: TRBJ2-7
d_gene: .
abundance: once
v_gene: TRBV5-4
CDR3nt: TGTGCCAGCAGCGGATCGGGAGTCTACGAGCAGTACTTC
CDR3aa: CASSGSGVYEQYF

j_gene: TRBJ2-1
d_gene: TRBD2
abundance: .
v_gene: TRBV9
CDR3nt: TGTGCCAGCAGCGGCTTGGCGGGAGAGGGCAATGAGCAGTTCTTC
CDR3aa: CASSGLAGEGNEQFF

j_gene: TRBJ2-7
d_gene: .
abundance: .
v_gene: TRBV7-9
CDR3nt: TGTGCCAGCAGCTTGATGGGGGGCCCCTACGAGCAGTACTTC
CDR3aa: CASSLMGGPYEQYF

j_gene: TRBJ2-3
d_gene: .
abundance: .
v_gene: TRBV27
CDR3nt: TGTGCCAGCAGTTTGGGCGGGAGCACAGATACGCAGTATTTT
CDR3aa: CASSLGGSTDTQYF

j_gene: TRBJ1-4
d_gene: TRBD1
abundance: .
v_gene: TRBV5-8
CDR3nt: TGTGCCAGCAGCTTGGTAACCGGGACAGGGTATGAAAAACTGTTTTTT
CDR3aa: CASSLVTGTGYEKLFF

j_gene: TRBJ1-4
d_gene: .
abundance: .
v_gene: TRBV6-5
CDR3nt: TGTGCCAGCAGTTACGGGCCCTCGGCTAATGAAAAACTGTTTTTT
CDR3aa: CASSYGPSANEKLFF

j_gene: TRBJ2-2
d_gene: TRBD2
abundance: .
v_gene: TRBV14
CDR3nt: TGTGCCAGCAGCCAACCTAGCGGGGCCGACACCGGGGAGCTGTTTTTT
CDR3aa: CASSQPSGADTGELFF

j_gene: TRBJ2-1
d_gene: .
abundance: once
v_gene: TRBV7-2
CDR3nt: TGTGCCAGCAGCACGGACTGGAGCTCCTACAATGAGCAGTTCTTC
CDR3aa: CASSTDWSSYNEQFF

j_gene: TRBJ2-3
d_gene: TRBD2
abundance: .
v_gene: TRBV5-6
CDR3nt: TGTGCCAGCAGCTTGGCCTGGGCTAGCGGGACTAGCACAGATACGCAGTATTTT
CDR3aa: CASSLAWASGTSTDTQYF

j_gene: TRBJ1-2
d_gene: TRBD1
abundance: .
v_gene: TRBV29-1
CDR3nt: TGCAGCGTTGAACCGACAGGGGGCGCGGATGGCTACACCTTC
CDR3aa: CSVEPTGGADGYTF

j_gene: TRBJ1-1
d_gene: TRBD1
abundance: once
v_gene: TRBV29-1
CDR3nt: TGCAGCGTTTTGCCGGGACAGGGGTTTATGAACACTGAAGCTTTCTTT
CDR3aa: CSVLPGQGFMNTEAFF

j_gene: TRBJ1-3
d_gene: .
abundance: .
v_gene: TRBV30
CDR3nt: TGTGCATCGGCGGGGACGGGCACTGGAAACACCATATATTTT
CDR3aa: CASAGTGTGNTIYF

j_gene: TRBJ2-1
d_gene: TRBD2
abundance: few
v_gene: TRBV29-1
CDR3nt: TGCAGCGCCTTGACAGTTCCGGGACTAGCGGCAGTCAATTACAATGAGCAGTTCTTC
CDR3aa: CSALTVPGLAAVNYNEQFF

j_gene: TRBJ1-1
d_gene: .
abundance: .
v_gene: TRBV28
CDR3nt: TGTGCCAGCAGTCCGGCCTTCGTGGAAGCTTTCTTT
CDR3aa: CASSPAFVEAFF

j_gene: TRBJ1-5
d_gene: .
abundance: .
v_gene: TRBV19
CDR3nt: TGTGCCAGTAGTATCTACCCGGGACAAACAAGGGGCAATCAGCCCCAGCATTTT
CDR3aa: CASSIYPGQTRGNQPQHF

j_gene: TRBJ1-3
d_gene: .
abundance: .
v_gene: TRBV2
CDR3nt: TGTGCCAGCAGCTCCACAGCAAACACCATATATTTT
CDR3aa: CASSSTANTIYF

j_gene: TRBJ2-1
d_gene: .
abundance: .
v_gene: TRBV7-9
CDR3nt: TGTGCCAGCAGGGCAGGGGTGGGGTCAGGCTACAATGAGCAGTTCTTC
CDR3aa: CASRAGVGSGYNEQFF

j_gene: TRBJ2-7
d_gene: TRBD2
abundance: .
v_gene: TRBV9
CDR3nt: TGTGCCAGCAGCGCCGTGGGAACTAGCGGGATAGTTGAGCAGTACTTC
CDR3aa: CASSAVGTSGIVEQYF

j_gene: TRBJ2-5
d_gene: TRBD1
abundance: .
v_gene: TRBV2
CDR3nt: TGTGCCAGCAAGCAGGGGGCAGAGACCCAGTACTTC
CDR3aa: CASKQGAETQYF

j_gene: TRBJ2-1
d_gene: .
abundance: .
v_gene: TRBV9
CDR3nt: TGTGCCAGCAGCGTAGCTCCGGACGGATACAATGAGCAGTTCTTC
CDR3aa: CASSVAPDGYNEQFF

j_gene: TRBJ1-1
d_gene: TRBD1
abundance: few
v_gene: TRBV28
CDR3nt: TGTGCCAGCAGTCCATATGGGACAGAAAACACTGAAGCTTTCTTT
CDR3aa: CASSPYGTENTEAFF

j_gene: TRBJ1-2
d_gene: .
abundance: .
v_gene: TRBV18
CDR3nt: TGTGCCAGCTCACCGAGTGCGTCCACCGGCTACACCTTC
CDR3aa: CASSPSASTGYTF

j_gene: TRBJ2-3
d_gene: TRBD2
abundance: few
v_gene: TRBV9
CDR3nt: TGTGCCAGCAGCGTGACTAGCGGGAGTGGAGATACGCAGTATTTT
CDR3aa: CASSVTSGSGDTQYF

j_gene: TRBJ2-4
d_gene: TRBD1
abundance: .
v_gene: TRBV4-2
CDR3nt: TGTGCCAGCAGCCAAGATTTGGCAGGGGGCCTAGTTACTACCAAAAACATTCAGTACTTC
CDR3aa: CASSQDLAGGLVTTKNIQYF

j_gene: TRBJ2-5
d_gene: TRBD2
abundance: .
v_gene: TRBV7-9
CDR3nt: TGTGCCAGCAGCTTAGGGCTAGCGGGAGGATCGGACCGGGAGACCCAGTACTTC
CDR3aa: CASSLGLAGGSDRETQYF

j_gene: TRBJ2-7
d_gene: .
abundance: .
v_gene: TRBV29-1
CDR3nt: TGCAGCGTTGAAACACAGTCTGACTATTCCTACGAGCAGTACTTC
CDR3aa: CSVETQSDYSYEQYF

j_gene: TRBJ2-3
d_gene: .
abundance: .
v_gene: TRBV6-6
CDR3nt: TGTGCCACCGTGGGGGGCCAGGGAGGCACAGATACGCAGTATTTT
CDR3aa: CATVGGQGGTDTQYF